The 6 T cell receptor beta chains reported below all come from one sample, sequenced in a study of blood T cell repertoires in COVID-19. This table comes from immunoSEQ multiplex PCR, and its TCRdb copy is limited to in-frame clones, with some not included. The sample contains 130,000 to 150,000 clones, about 87% of which appear only once. Material: PBMCs or T cells enriched from blood (not recorded which). These receptors all stem from a man between 60 and 75 years old who had recovered from COVID-19.

J is TRBJ2-7 and V is TRBV7-9, with TRBD2 identical over 9 bases. V lost 2 bases to trimming and J lost 5 bases; unmatched junction nucleotides: 7. Germline V CDR1 and CDR2: SEHNR, FQNEAQ (reference sequence). The CDR3 has 15 amino acids. The CDR3 DNA follows: TGTGCCAGCAGCTTACTAGCGGGACTTTTACACGAGCAGTACTTC. Translated, it gives CASSLLAGLLHEQYF.

The chain joins TRBV5-4 to TRBJ2-3; tentative D call: TRBD2 (6 bases). CDR3 length: 15 amino acids. Germline V gene data show CDR1 as SGHNT and CDR2 as YYREEE (reference sequence). V lost 4 bases and J 6 bases, leaving 18 bases between the germline ends. CDR3 DNA: TGTGCCAGCAGCGGCGGGACCCCCGGGGCGGATACGCAGTATTTT. Its protein product is CASSGGTPGADTQYF.

The chain links TRBV2 to TRBJ2-7; D unclear. CDR3 length equals 11 residues. Trimming pared 7 bases from V and 4 bases from J, leaving 8 bases between. Germline loops: CDR1 SNHLY, CDR2 FYNNEI. The CDR3 sequence: CASTRGYEQYF. CDR3 nucleotide sequence: TGTGCCAGCACTCGAGGTTACGAGCAGTACTTC. The variable domain in full, with the rest retrieved from reference TRBV2 and TRBJ2-7, is EPEVTQTPSHQVTQMGQEVILRCVPISNHLYFYWYRQILGQKVEFLVSFYNNEISEKSEIFDDQFSVERPDGSNFTLKIRSTKLEDSAMYFCASTRGYEQYFGPGTRLTVT.

The chain employs TRBV5-8 and TRBJ1-6; 7 bases match TRBD1. The CDR3 is made up of 14 amino acids. CDR1 SGHTS and CDR2 YDEGEE come from the germline V gene. J gave up 6 bases and V 4 bases, and 4 bases lay outside the gene matches. The CDR3 DNA reads TGTGCCAGCAGCCCGGGACAGAGTAATTCACCCCTCCACTTT. This translates into CASSPGQSNSPLHF.

This clone was counted only a few times. The chain joins TRBV5-4 to TRBJ1-2, with 11 bases aligning to TRBD1. CDR3 length: 16 residues. Trimming cost V 0 bases and J 7 bases; bases outside gene matches: 8. Germline CDR1 reads SGHNT; CDR2 reads YYREEE (reference sequence). CDR3 DNA: TGTGCCAGCAGCTTGGGCGAGAGGGGACAGGGGGGTGGCTACACCTTC. Its translation is CASSLGERGQGGGYTF.

The chain has TRBV6-4 and TRBJ1-6; the D is unclear. Trimming removed 4 bases at V and 0 bases at J, with 7 bases between. This CDR3 contains 15 residues. Looked up from germline, CDR1 is MRHNA and CDR2 is SNTAGT. CDR3 DNA: TGTGCCAGCAGTGCCGGAGCCTCCTATAATTCACCCCTCCACTTT. Translating it yields CASSAGASYNSPLHF.